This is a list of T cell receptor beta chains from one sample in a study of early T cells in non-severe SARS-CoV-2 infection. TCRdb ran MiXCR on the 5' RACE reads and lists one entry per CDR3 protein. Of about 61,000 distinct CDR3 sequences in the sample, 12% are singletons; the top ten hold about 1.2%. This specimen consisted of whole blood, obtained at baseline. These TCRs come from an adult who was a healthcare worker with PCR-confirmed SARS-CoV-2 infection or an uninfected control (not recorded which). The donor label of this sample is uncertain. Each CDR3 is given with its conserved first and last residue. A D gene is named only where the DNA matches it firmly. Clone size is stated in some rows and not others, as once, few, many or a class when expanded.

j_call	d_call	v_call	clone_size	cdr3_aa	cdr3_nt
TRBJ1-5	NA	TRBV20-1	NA	CSARDGAVNQPQHF	TGCAGTGCTAGAGATGGGGCAGTTAATCAGCCCCAGCATTTT
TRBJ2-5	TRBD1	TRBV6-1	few	CASRADRGTETQYF	TGTGCCAGCCGCGCCGACAGGGGGACAGAGACCCAGTACTTC
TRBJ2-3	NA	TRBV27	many	CASSETGVIGTDTQYF	TGTGCCAGCAGTGAGACAGGAGTTATAGGCACAGATACGCAGTATTTT
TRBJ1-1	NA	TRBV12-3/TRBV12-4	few	CASSFFQVFRDTEAFF	TGTGCCAGCAGTTTTTTTCAGGTCTTCAGAGACACTGAAGCTTTCTTT
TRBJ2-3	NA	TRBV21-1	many	CASSKDRDTQYF	TGTGCCAGCAGCAAAGACCGCGATACGCAGTATTTT
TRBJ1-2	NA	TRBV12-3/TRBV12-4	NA	CASSGAGAGYTF	TGTGCCAGCAGCGGGGCAGGGGCCGGCTACACCTTC
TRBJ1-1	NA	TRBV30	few	CATERQVRAFF	TGTGCCACTGAGAGACAGGTGCGAGCTTTCTTT
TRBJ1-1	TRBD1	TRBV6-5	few	CASSSPGTGDTEAFF	TGTGCCAGCAGCTCCCCCGGGACAGGGGACACTGAAGCTTTCTTT
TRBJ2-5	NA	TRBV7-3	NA	CASSSGSGVKTQYF	TGTGCCAGCAGTTCCGGGTCCGGGGTAAAGACCCAGTACTTC
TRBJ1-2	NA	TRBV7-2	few	CASSPGGSPPGYTF	TGTGCCAGCAGCCCGGGCGGGTCCCCGCCGGGCTACACCTTC
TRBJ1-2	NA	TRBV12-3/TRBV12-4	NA	CASSLRVTGLDNYGYTF	TGTGCCAGCAGTTTGCGGGTGACAGGATTAGACAACTATGGCTACACCTTC
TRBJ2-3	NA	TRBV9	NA	CASSAGHLSGADTQYF	TGTGCCAGCAGCGCCGGGCACCTGTCGGGGGCAGATACGCAGTATTTT
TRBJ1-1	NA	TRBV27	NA	CASSPPQGAATEAFF	TGTGCCAGCAGTCCGCCCCAGGGCGCTGCCACTGAAGCTTTCTTT